This entry describes one T cell receptor beta chain. This record belongs to a study of blood T cell repertoires in COVID-19. At the level of the study: The United States, Italy and Spain supplied acute and convalescent COVID-19 samples. Sources were T cells, B-cell-depleted T cells, or PBMCs; the material itself was cDNA or gDNA.

The CDR3 spans 14 residues. Trimming shortened V by 4 bases and J by 1 base, and 9 bases separated the two germline ends. CDR1 is ENHRY and CDR2 is SYGVKD in the germline V gene. Per the original methods: Using reference gene primer amplification, nucleated cell counts were estimated. TCRdb keeps only in-frame clones here, not all; method: immunoSEQ multiplex PCR. Clone size and the V and J calls come from that table; the DNA yielded D and trimming. The table records about 130,000 clones, approximately 78% of them present only once. V is TRBV10-3 and J is TRBJ2-3; D may be TRBD1 (6 bases). The sample consisted of peripheral blood. This sequence was found in a man in his 60s who had recovered from COVID-19. CDR3 protein: CAISADSRTDTQYF. The CDR3 DNA reads TGTGCCATCAGTGCGGACAGCCGCACAGATACGCAGTATTTT.